This T cell receptor beta chain is from a study of control samples from healthy donors and cancer patients. This clone has more than one count but fewer than ten. TCRdb's table, derived via immunoSEQ multiplex PCR, lists solely in-frame clones and lacks some. The data contain some 150,000 clones, around 94% of them seen just once; the ten biggest clones take up around 12%. The specimen sequenced was blood. The TCR originated in a middle-aged man in good health.

The CDR3 region is CSIKDKPPDGYTF. For the CDR3, the DNA is TGCAGCATAAAGGACAAACCTCCGGACGGCTACACCTTC. This chain joins TRBV29-1 and TRBJ1-2, with D perhaps TRBD1 (5 bases). This CDR3 contains 13 residues. The germline V and J ends were trimmed by 8 bases and 8 bases, with 21 bases remaining between them. Germline CDR1 reads SQVTM; CDR2 reads ANQGSEA.